This section outlines one TCR beta chain sequence together with its context. Sequencing was performed with immunoSEQ multiplex PCR; in TCRdb, only in-frame clones are kept and a portion is missing. Here the sample spans 150,000 to 200,000 clones, nearly 80% being singletons. This entry comes from a study of blood T cell repertoires in COVID-19. Study-wide background: PBMCs, B-cell-depleted T cells, or T cells were the source of the cDNA or gDNA that made up the material.

Sample: peripheral blood. This TCR was sampled from a woman between 65 and 79 years old with acute or convalescent COVID-19.

CDR3: CAWSVGSQGMGETQYF. The CDR3 region has the DNA TGTGCCTGGAGTGTCGGTAGCCAGGGGATGGGAGAGACCCAGTACTTC. The chain is built from TRBV30 and TRBJ2-5; TRBD1 is a possible D gene (6 bases). The V gene lost 0 bases and the J gene lost 4 bases, with 18 bases spanning the gap. The CDR3 contains 16 residues. Per the germline V gene, CDR1 is GTSNPN and CDR2 is SVGIG (reference sequence).